A single sample gave rise to the 16 T cell receptor beta chains below, sequenced in a study of cytomegalovirus exposure and HLA in healthy donors. 60 Vbeta and 13 Jbeta primers were used in PCR. The assay was immunoSEQ multiplex PCR, and TCRdb's table has in-frame clones only and misses some. The sample carries around 68,000 clones, about 70% recorded once. Sequencing was performed on PBMCs. The receptors were sampled from a woman in her thirties in good health and CMV-seronegative.

V gene TRBV7-6 combines with J gene TRBJ2-7; TRBD2 matches 9 bases. CDR3 length equals 14 residues. Germline CDR1 SGHVS, CDR2 FNYEAQ. Losses at the gene ends were 6 bases for V and 6 bases for J; bases not matched to a gene: 9. The CDR3, as DNA: TGTGCCAGCAGTCGACGGCGGGGGGGCGGCGAGCAGTACTTC. Amino acids: CASSRRRGGGEQYF.

CDR3 protein: CASSVGTGYGEKLFF. CDR3 coding DNA: TGTGCCAGCAGTGTAGGGACAGGGTATGGGGAAAAACTGTTTTTT. The V gene is TRBV6-1, the J gene TRBJ1-4, with 9 bases aligning to TRBD1. The length of the CDR3 is 15 residues. The germline CDR1 and CDR2 sequences are MNHNS and SASEGT. The ends lost 4 bases at V and 8 bases at J; junction bases unmatched: 8.

The chain is built from TRBV4-1 and TRBJ1-2; 7 bases align to TRBD1. The germline gives CDR1 MGHRA, CDR2 YSYEKL. The trim removed 6 bases at V and 7 bases at J, leaving 17 bases unmatched. The CDR3 length is 16 residues. The CDR3 DNA reads as TGCGCCAGCAGGCCGGGACAGAGCCCTGCCTCTGGTGGCTACACCTTC. It codes for CASRPGQSPASGGYTF.

This clone was detected a few times. The chain combines TRBV30 with TRBJ2-5; TRBD1 might be the D (7 bases). This CDR3 is 13 amino acids long. Germline lookup yields CDR1 GTSNPN and CDR2 SVGIG (reference sequence). V was cut by 4 bases and J by 2 bases, with 11 bases left in between. For the CDR3, the DNA is TGTGCCTGGACAGGGGGGTTACAAGAGACCCAGTACTTC. Residues: CAWTGGLQETQYF. Supplemented by reference TRBV30 and TRBJ2-5, the full variable domain reads SQTIHQWPATLVQPVGSPLSLECTVEGTSNPNLYWYRQAAGRGLQLLFYSVGIGQISSEVPQNLSASRPQDRQFILSSKKLLLSDSGFYLCAWTGGLQETQYFGPGTRLLVL.

Only a few counts were recorded for this clone. This chain uses TRBV19 with TRBJ2-3, with D perhaps matching TRBD1 (5 bases). Germline V gives CDR1 LNHDA, CDR2 SQIVND (reference sequence). V was clipped by 5 bases and J by 0 bases, with 15 bases between them. The CDR3 has 16 residues. CDR3 loop: CASSPITGYSTDTQYF. CDR3 bases: TGTGCCAGTAGTCCCATCACAGGTTATAGCACAGATACGCAGTATTTT.

The V and J genes are TRBV30 and TRBJ2-5, with 9 nucleotides matching TRBD2. V trimming: 6 bases; J trimming: 5 bases; junction bases outside the gene matches: 13. Germline V gives CDR1 GTSNPN, CDR2 SVGIG (reference sequence). This CDR3 has 15 amino acids. CDR3 DNA: TGTGCCTGCACTCACGGGGGACTAGCACTGGAGACCCAGTACTTC. Amino acids: CACTHGGLALETQYF.

This chain joins TRBV4-3 and TRBJ1-2; tentatively, D is TRBD1 (6 bases). With 0 bases removed from V and 6 bases from J, the gap between germline ends came to 17 bases. There are 16 residues in the CDR3. The germline V gene has CDR1 LGHNA and CDR2 YSLEER. This CDR3 is CASSQDKWTAGDGYTF. CDR3 nucleotides: TGCGCCAGCAGCCAAGATAAGTGGACAGCAGGGGATGGCTACACCTTC.

This sequence joins TRBV11-2 and TRBJ2-1; perhaps TRBD1 as D (6 bases). The CDR3 has 15 residues. CDR1 is SGHAT, CDR2 FQNNGV, per germline. The germline V and J ends were trimmed by 3 bases and 1 base, with 10 bases remaining between them. CDR3 bases: TGTGCCAGCAGCTTTCGCAGGGGATCCTACAATGAGCAGTTCTTC. Protein product: CASSFRRGSYNEQFF.

The chain is built from TRBV29-1 and TRBJ1-1; the D gene is possibly TRBD1 (6 bases). CDR1 and CDR2 (germline): SQVTM, ANQGSEA. The CDR3 is made up of 14 amino acids. The ends were cut back, 6 bases at V and 0 bases at J, with 14 bases in the middle. CDR3 sequence: CSVQPQGLNTEAFF. The CDR3 DNA sequence: TGCAGCGTCCAGCCACAGGGTTTGAACACTGAAGCTTTCTTT.

The V gene is TRBV5-1, the J gene TRBJ2-1; 8 bases align to TRBD1. V lost 0 bases to trimming and J lost 6 bases; unmatched junction nucleotides: 8. The CDR3 sequence is 16 residues long. Germline CDR1 SGHRS, CDR2 YFSETQ. DNA for the CDR3: TGCGCCAGCAGCTTGGCTTTGACAGGGGTAAGCAATGAGCAGTTCTTC. The encoded protein is CASSLALTGVSNEQFF.

In its sample, this clone was seen once. The V gene is TRBV5-1, the J gene TRBJ2-5; the match to TRBD1 covers 8 bases. Germline loops: CDR1 SGHRS, CDR2 YFSETQ. The trim removed 4 bases at V and 6 bases at J, leaving 5 bases unmatched. The CDR3 is 13 residues long. This CDR3 reads CASSGDRGQTQYF. The CDR3, as DNA: TGCGCCAGCAGCGGAGACAGGGGACAGACCCAGTACTTC.

The chain recombines TRBV25-1 with TRBJ1-5; D uncertain. Germline CDR1 MGHDK, CDR2 SYGVNS. This CDR3 is built from 14 residues. Trimming removed 4 bases at V and 0 bases at J, with 7 bases between. The CDR3 DNA reads TGTGCCAGCAGTGCCCGGGATAGCAATCAGCCCCAGCATTTT. Amino acid sequence: CASSARDSNQPQHF.

Here the CDR3 reads CASSLGVTRTQPNEKLFF. In DNA, the CDR3 is TGTGCCAGCAGCTTAGGGGTGACAAGGACACAGCCAAATGAAAAACTGTTTTTT. This sequence joins TRBV7-9 and TRBJ1-4; D is possibly TRBD1 (5 bases). V lost 1 base and J lost 5, with 20 bases in between. Germline V gene data show CDR1 as SEHNR and CDR2 as FQNEAQ (reference sequence). The CDR3 runs 18 residues.

V usage is TRBV28 and J usage is TRBJ1-4, with D unclear. The ends were cut back, 10 bases at V and 7 bases at J, with 19 bases in the middle. The CDR3 runs to 14 residues. CDR1 MDHEN and CDR2 SYDVKM come from the germline V gene. In nucleotides, the CDR3 is TGTGCCACCTTTTCAGGCTATCGGGGTGAAAAACTGTTTTTT. Encoded protein: CATFSGYRGEKLFF.

The chain joins TRBV5-4 to TRBJ2-5; 7 bases are a match to TRBD2. Per germline, CDR1 SGHNT and CDR2 YYREEE (reference sequence). V trimming: 4 bases; J trimming: 7 bases; junction bases outside the gene matches: 10. This CDR3 has 14 residues. The CDR3 protein is CASSDYGLVGTQYF. As DNA, the CDR3 is TGTGCCAGCAGCGATTACGGACTAGTTGGGACCCAGTACTTC.

The chain links TRBV5-8 to TRBJ2-5, with 13 nucleotides matching TRBD2. The germline V gene has CDR1 SGHTS and CDR2 YDEGEE. CDR3 length equals 15 residues. V was pared by 6 bases and J by 7 bases, with 9 bases of the junction left unmatched. CDR3 DNA sequence: TGTGCCAGCAACCAGGGACTAGCGGGGCCAGGGACCCAGTACTTC. Translating it yields CASNQGLAGPGTQYF.